This T cell receptor beta chain appears in the sequencing data of a study of T cell repertoires in aging, cancer and after chemotherapy. The germline V and J ends were trimmed by 0 bases and 8 bases, with 13 bases remaining between them. The CDR3 sequence is 13 residues long. The germline V gene encodes CDR1 SQVTM and CDR2 ANQGSEA. The template was genomic DNA from peripheral blood, not RNA. A mixed TRB-A/B primer pool amplified rearranged TRB by multiplex touch-down PCR. TCRdb re-called the multiplex PCR reads with MiXCR, one entry per CDR3 protein. Among some 1,300 distinct CDR3 sequences listed, 15% to 25% were seen once. Judged by abundance, this clonotype is medium-sized.

This clonotype was sampled from a human donor with a solid tumor. The chain recombines TRBV29-1 with TRBJ1-2, with D unclear. The sample consisted of blood. CDR3 region: CSVEDQDLGGYTF. In nucleotides, the CDR3 is TGCAGCGTTGAAGATCAGGACTTGGGCGGCTACACCTTC.